Included here is one TCR beta chain sequence, with context. Antigen unknown. These data are taken from a study of cytomegalovirus exposure and HLA in healthy donors. The study's findings and limits: There were fewer than 200 TCR beta chains listed as cytomegalovirus-associated. Later work associated 16,951 TCR beta sequences with HLA alleles at 0.05 false discovery rate. In an earlier analysis, productive rearrangement rates for most beta V segments clustered near 87% or 30%. By a later analysis, the bulk of CMV-associated TCR beta chains appeared HLA-restricted.

Primers: 60 Vbeta forward and 13 Jbeta reverse. The repertoire was sequenced with immunoSEQ multiplex PCR; TCRdb's copy has only in-frame clones and lacks some. This table holds more than 110,000 clones, 82% found once. Germline assignment: CDR1 MGHRA and CDR2 YSYEKL. V was pared by 0 bases and J by 3 bases, with 5 bases of the junction left unmatched. The length of the CDR3 is 16 residues. This chain links TRBV4-1 with TRBJ2-1; 7 nucleotides align to TRBD2. The source material was PBMCs. This receptor was taken from a man aged 25 to 40 in good health and CMV-seropositive. CDR3 loop: CASSQEAGDVYNEQFF. The CDR3 DNA reads TGCGCCAGCAGCCAAGAGGCGGGAGACGTCTACAATGAGCAGTTCTTC.